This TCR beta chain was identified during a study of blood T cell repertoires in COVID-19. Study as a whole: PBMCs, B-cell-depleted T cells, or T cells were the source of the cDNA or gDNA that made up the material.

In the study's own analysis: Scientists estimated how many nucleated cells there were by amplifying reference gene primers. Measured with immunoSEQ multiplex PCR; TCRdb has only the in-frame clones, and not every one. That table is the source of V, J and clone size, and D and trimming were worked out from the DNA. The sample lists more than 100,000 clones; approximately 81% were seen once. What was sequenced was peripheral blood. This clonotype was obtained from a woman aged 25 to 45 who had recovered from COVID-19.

The CDR3, as DNA: TGTGCCAGCAGCCAGCAATGGGACAGCTTCCAAGAGACCCAGTACTTC. It encodes CASSQQWDSFQETQYF. The rearrangement links TRBV11-1 to TRBJ2-5; TRBD1 aligns across 7 bases. V lost 5 bases to trimming and J lost 1 base; unmatched junction nucleotides: 10. The CDR3 covers 16 residues. Germline loops: CDR1 SGHAT, CDR2 FQDESV (reference sequence).